A selection of T cell receptor beta chains follows, all from one sample in a study of T cells in Graves' hyperthyroidism and ophthalmopathy. MiXCR was run by TCRdb on the multiplex PCR reads, yielding one entry per CDR3 protein. The sample includes roughly 800,000 distinct CDR3 sequences, more than 30% seen only once; the top ten take around 9.3%. The sample taken for sequencing was blood. The receptors stem from a young man with Graves' hyperthyroidism. The CDR3 runs from the conserved cysteine through the conserved F or W. Fields, in order: CDR3 length, D gene, V gene, clone size, J gene, CDR3 protein, CDR3 DNA. A D gene is named only where the DNA matches it firmly. The size field is filled for only some rows; it gives once, few, many or a size class.

15	TRBD2	TRBV10-3	many	TRBJ2-2	CAIRNSGRAAGELFF	TGTGCCATCAGAAATAGCGGGAGGGCCGCCGGGGAGCTGTTTTTT
14	-	TRBV19	many	TRBJ2-5	CASSTTDTQETQYF	TGTGCCAGTAGTACGACGGACACCCAAGAGACCCAGTACTTC
13	-	TRBV29-1	few	TRBJ2-5	CSVEGGTGETQYF	TGCAGCGTTGAGGGCGGGACTGGGGAGACCCAGTACTTC
14	-	TRBV5-6	-	TRBJ2-7	CASSLDGDSYEQYF	TGTGCCAGCAGCTTGGATGGGGATTCCTACGAGCAGTACTTC
13	-	TRBV12-3/TRBV12-4	-	TRBJ1-2	CASSPGLGYGCTF	TGTGCCAGCAGTCCAGGGTTAGGCTATGGCTGCACCTTC
13	-	TRBV7-9	few	TRBJ2-7	CASSPGPGHEQYF	TGTGCCAGCAGCCCGGGACCTGGCCACGAGCAGTACTTC
15	TRBD1	TRBV6-5	few	TRBJ1-6	CASSYGQGAGSPLHF	TGTGCCAGCAGTTACGGTCAGGGGGCTGGGTCACCCCTCCACTTT
16	-	TRBV7-8	-	TRBJ2-5	CASSPRDSYGQETQYF	TGTGCCAGCAGCCCCCGGGACTCCTATGGACAAGAGACCCAGTACTTC
12	TRBD1	TRBV4-1	many	TRBJ2-5	CASSQDRETQYF	TGTGCCAGCAGCCAGGACAGGGAGACCCAGTACTTC
14	-	TRBV20-1	-	TRBJ2-7	CSAKPSGHKYEQYF	TGCAGTGCTAAACCCTCGGGACACAAATACGAGCAGTACTTC
14	TRBD1	TRBV7-9	-	TRBJ2-5	CASSRDRVRETQYF	TGTGCCAGCAGCCGGGACAGGGTGCGAGAGACCCAGTACTTC
15	-	TRBV7-6	many	TRBJ1-3	CASSSSRGAGNTIYF	TGTGCCAGCAGCTCCAGTAGAGGGGCTGGAAACACCATATATTTT
14	TRBD1	TRBV12-3/TRBV12-4	few	TRBJ1-2	CASSNWDRPYGYTF	TGTGCCAGCAGTAATTGGGACAGACCCTATGGCTACACCTTC
14	-	TRBV5-6	-	TRBJ1-2	CASSLTTTNYGYTF	TGTGCCAGCAGCTTGACCACGACTAACTATGGCTACACCTTC
12	-	TRBV2	many	TRBJ2-7	CATRDRHYEQYF	TGTGCCACCCGGGACCGACACTACGAGCAGTACTTC
15	TRBD2	TRBV9	many	TRBJ2-5	CASSPHASGQETQYF	TGTGCCAGCAGCCCTCACGCTAGCGGCCAAGAGACCCAGTACTTC
16	TRBD2	TRBV12-3/TRBV12-4	-	TRBJ2-7	CASSSPREYRSHEQYF	TGTGCCAGCAGTTCCCCGCGGGAGTATCGTTCCCACGAGCAGTACTTC
16	-	TRBV7-2	few	TRBJ1-4	CASSLAAQGSNEKLFF	TGTGCCAGCAGCTTAGCTGCCCAGGGGTCTAATGAAAAACTGTTTTTT
14	TRBD1	TRBV9	-	TRBJ2-7	CASSLGQNSYEQYF	TGTGCCAGCTCACTGGGACAGAACTCCTACGAGCAGTACTTC
14	TRBD1	TRBV6-5	few	TRBJ1-2	CASSYAGGVYGYTF	TGTGCCAGCAGTTACGCAGGGGGCGTCTATGGCTACACCTTC
15	-	TRBV6-5	-	TRBJ2-2	CASSYGRIITGELFF	TGTGCCAGCAGTTACGGGCGGATTATAACCGGGGAGCTGTTTTTT
13	-	TRBV6-1	-	TRBJ1-1	CASAPDRGTEAFF	TGTGCCAGCGCTCCGGACCGGGGAACTGAAGCTTTCTTT
16	-	TRBV2	-	TRBJ1-6	CASSDRGSSYNSPLHF	TGTGCCAGCAGCGATCGGGGGAGCTCCTATAATTCACCCCTCCACTTT
15	TRBD2	TRBV2	-	TRBJ2-7	CASSEGTSGNYEQYF	TGTGCCAGCAGTGAAGGGACTAGCGGGAACTACGAGCAGTACTTC
13	TRBD1	TRBV29-1	-	TRBJ1-2	CSVGTGKTMSYTF	TGCAGCGTCGGGACAGGGAAGACTATGAGCTACACCTTC
15	TRBD1	TRBV25-1	-	TRBJ2-5	CASSSLRTGGETQYF	TGTGCCAGCAGTTCCCTTCGGACAGGGGGCGAGACCCAGTACTTC
17	TRBD2	TRBV5-1	-	TRBJ2-2	CASSWPVAGGDSGELFF	TGCGCCAGCAGCTGGCCGGTAGCGGGAGGAGATAGCGGGGAGCTGTTTTTT
16	TRBD2	TRBV7-8	few	TRBJ2-2	CASSLVGGLDTGELFF	TGTGCCAGCAGCTTAGTGGGAGGGTTGGACACCGGGGAGCTGTTTTTT
15	TRBD2	TRBV11-3	-	TRBJ2-5	CASSLGAGVGETQYF	TGTGCCAGCAGCTTAGGAGCGGGAGTTGGTGAGACCCAGTACTTC
14	-	TRBV4-1	-	TRBJ1-2	CASSQSGRSYGYTF	TGCGCCAGCAGCCAATCAGGGAGATCCTATGGCTACACCTTC
16	TRBD1	TRBV5-6	-	TRBJ1-1	CASSSGTASRNTEAFF	TGTGCCAGCAGCTCCGGGACAGCTAGCAGGAACACTGAAGCTTTCTTT
15	TRBD1	TRBV24-1	once	TRBJ1-2	CATSDPGQDNYGYTF	TGTGCCACCAGTGACCCCGGACAGGATAACTATGGCTACACCTTC
13	-	TRBV20-1	few	TRBJ1-3	CSAGPTAGNTIYF	TGCAGTGCTGGACCGACGGCTGGAAACACCATATATTTT
13	TRBD1	TRBV7-3	-	TRBJ1-1	CASSGYRGTEAFF	TGTGCCAGCAGCGGATACAGGGGCACTGAAGCTTTCTTT
14	-	TRBV7-9	many	TRBJ1-1	CASSTSSHPGEAFF	TGTGCCAGCAGCACCAGCTCCCACCCCGGTGAAGCTTTCTTT
14	-	TRBV6-1	-	TRBJ2-7	CASRTGTSPSEQYF	TGTGCCAGCAGGACAGGTACTTCACCTAGCGAGCAGTACTTC
14	TRBD1	TRBV7-9	-	TRBJ2-7	CASSPGTGVGQQYF	TGTGCCAGCAGCCCCGGGACAGGGGTTGGTCAGCAGTACTTC
16	TRBD1	TRBV2	-	TRBJ1-1	CAWSPRQGALVTEAFF	TGTGCCTGGAGTCCCCGACAGGGGGCTTTGGTCACTGAAGCTTTCTTT
13	TRBD1	TRBV12-3/TRBV12-4	few	TRBJ1-2	CASRTGGAYGYTF	TGTGCCAGCAGGACAGGGGGGGCCTATGGCTACACCTTC
15	TRBD1	TRBV14	many	TRBJ1-2	CASRHRDSANYGYTF	TGTGCCAGCAGGCATCGGGACAGTGCTAACTATGGCTACACCTTC
10	-	TRBV7-9	few	TRBJ1-3	CASGGDTIYF	TGTGCCAGCGGGGGTGACACCATATATTTT
13	-	TRBV19	-	TRBJ1-5	CASSIYRDQPQHF	TGTGCCAGTAGTATTTATAGAGATCAGCCCCAGCATTTT
17	TRBD2	TRBV5-1	few	TRBJ2-2	CASSLRTSGSGTGELFF	TGCGCCAGCAGCTTACGGACTAGCGGGAGCGGGACCGGGGAGCTGTTTTTT
15	TRBD1	TRBV7-8	many	TRBJ1-5	CASSHRDRPNQPQHF	TGTGCCAGCAGCCATCGGGACAGGCCAAATCAGCCCCAGCATTTT
12	-	TRBV10-3	-	TRBJ1-6	CAISELGSPLHF	TGTGCCATCAGTGAGTTGGGTTCACCCCTCCACTTT
17	TRBD1	TRBV24-1	-	TRBJ1-1	CASNPQGTGGPGTEAFF	TGTGCCAGCAACCCTCAGGGGACAGGGGGACCAGGAACTGAAGCTTTCTTT
12	-	TRBV12-3/TRBV12-4	few	TRBJ1-1	CASSPDPYAAFF	TGTGCCAGCAGTCCGGACCCCTACGCAGCTTTCTTT
16	-	TRBV11-3	-	TRBJ1-6	CASSQEPGQLNSPLHF	TGTGCCAGCAGCCAAGAACCAGGGCAGCTTAATTCACCCCTCCACTTT
13	TRBD1	TRBV10-3	-	TRBJ1-5	CATGTEHNQPQHF	TGTGCCACCGGGACAGAACACAATCAGCCCCAGCATTTT
16	-	TRBV7-8	-	TRBJ1-6	CASSTTGLLPNSPLHF	TGTGCCAGCAGCACTACAGGGTTGCTTCCGAATTCACCCCTCCACTTT
14	-	TRBV12-3/TRBV12-4	few	TRBJ2-7	CASSLVLGAYEQYF	TGTGCCAGCAGTTTAGTTTTAGGAGCTTACGAGCAGTACTTC
15	TRBD1	TRBV15	-	TRBJ1-6	CATSSDGTANSPLHF	TGTGCCACCAGCAGTGATGGGACAGCCAATTCACCCCTCCACTTT
14	-	TRBV7-9	-	TRBJ1-4	CASRLTRGSEKLFF	TGTGCCAGCAGATTGACAAGGGGAAGCGAAAAACTGTTTTTT
15	TRBD2	TRBV5-1	-	TRBJ2-7	CASAEVAGGSYEQYF	TGCGCCAGCGCAGAAGTAGCGGGAGGTTCCTACGAGCAGTACTTC
16	-	TRBV20-1	-	TRBJ1-6	CSARGPGDVFDSLLHF	TGCAGTGCTAGGGGGCCAGGGGACGTTTTTGATTCACTCCTCCACTTT
13	-	TRBV4-1	-	TRBJ1-1	CASSQDVKLGAFF	TGCGCCAGCAGCCAAGATGTGAAGCTTGGAGCTTTCTTT
14	-	TRBV7-9	-	TRBJ2-2	CASSTPRRTGELFF	TGTGCCAGCAGCACCCCGCGCCGGACAGGGGAGCTGTTTTTT
14	-	TRBV4-1	few	TRBJ1-5	CASSQARVYQPQHF	TGCGCCAGCAGCCAAGCTCGGGTCTATCAGCCCCAGCATTTT
13	-	TRBV19	few	TRBJ2-7	CASSIDFLAEQYF	TGTGCCAGTAGTATAGATTTTCTGGCAGAGCAGTACTTC
14	-	TRBV7-2	-	TRBJ1-2	CASSLGTELYGYTF	TGTGCCAGCAGCTTAGGGACAGAACTCTATGGCTACACCTTC